One sample yielded the 5 T cell receptor beta chains listed below, sequenced in a study of cytomegalovirus exposure and HLA in healthy donors. The PCR made use of 60 Vbeta and 13 Jbeta primers. TCRdb's table, derived via immunoSEQ multiplex PCR, lists solely in-frame clones and lacks some. Of tens of thousands of clones in the sample, 70% to 90% are singletons; the top ten hold around 3.2%. Sequencing input: PBMCs. The receptors stem from a woman under 40 in good health and CMV-seronegative.

The chain links TRBV11-3 to TRBJ1-1; 9 bases agree with TRBD1. The V segment lost 5 bases and the J segment 4 bases; nucleotides outside the gene matches: 8. Germline CDR1 is SGHNT and CDR2 is YENEEA. The CDR3 totals 15 residues. In DNA form, the CDR3 reads TGTGCCAGCAGCCTTCTACAGGGGGCCAGCACTGAAGCTTTCTTT. It yields the protein CASSLLQGASTEAFF.

This chain connects TRBV19 to TRBJ1-2; D is unclear. The CDR3 contains 15 residues. V gave up 4 bases and J gave up 0 bases, with 12 bases separating them. The germline V gene encodes CDR1 LNHDA and CDR2 SQIVND (reference sequence). CDR3 residues: CASSTVQISNYGYTF. In DNA form, the CDR3 reads TGTGCCAGTAGTACTGTACAGATTTCTAACTATGGCTACACCTTC.

The V call is TRBV7-2, the J call TRBJ2-7, with 7 bases identical to TRBD2. The CDR3 consists of 18 residues. V trimming: 4 bases; J trimming: 5 bases; junction bases outside the gene matches: 20. Germline loops: CDR1 SGHTA, CDR2 FQGNSA. The CDR3, as DNA: TGTGCCAGCAGCTCCGATTGGTCGGGGGGACCCCCAGGAGACGAGCAGTACTTC. This codes for CASSSDWSGGPPGDEQYF.

This chain links TRBV15 with TRBJ1-1, with D possibly being TRBD1 (6 bases). Germline V lookup: CDR1 LNHNV, CDR2 YYDKDF (reference sequence). The CDR3 is made up of 13 amino acids. V lost 1 base and J lost 7, with 10 bases in between. CDR3 nucleotides: TGTGCCACCAGCAGAGGGACAGACTTTGAAGCTTTCTTT. It specifies CATSRGTDFEAFF.

This clone was seen a single time. V is TRBV18 and J is TRBJ1-2; weak D call: TRBD1 (5 bases). Germline lookup yields CDR1 KGHSH and CDR2 LQKENI. The CDR3 is made up of 16 amino acids. V was shortened by 3 bases and J by 5 bases, with 19 bases between the two germline ends. The CDR3 DNA reads as TGTGCCAGCTCACCTAGTAAGGGGCAGAGAGTATATGGCTACACCTTC. This gives the protein CASSPSKGQRVYGYTF.